The 24 T cell receptor beta chains given below trace back to one sample, sequenced in a study of blood T cell repertoires in COVID-19. This table comes from immunoSEQ multiplex PCR, and its TCRdb copy is limited to in-frame clones, with some not included. Counted here are over 60,000 clones, 80% to 95% occurring once; the ten biggest clones make up under 0.65%. The sample taken for sequencing was peripheral blood. The receptors originated from a man between 45 and 60 years old with COVID-19, enrolled during active disease.

The chain carries TRBV7-9 and TRBJ1-1; possible D gene TRBD1, 6 bases. The V end lost 6 bases, the J end lost 7 bases, and 21 bases lay between the germline ends. This CDR3 region has 15 residues. CDR1 is SEHNR and CDR2 is FQNEAQ in the germline V gene (reference sequence). The CDR3 region has the DNA TGTGCCAGCAGAGGTACAGGGATCCCCTCCCGTGAAGCTTTCTTT. Residues: CASRGTGIPSREAFF.

V usage is TRBV7-2 and J usage is TRBJ2-2, with 7 bases that match TRBD1. Looked up from germline, CDR1 is SGHTA and CDR2 is FQGNSA. The CDR3 covers 15 residues. Unmatched junction bases numbered 5, after V lost 2 bases and J lost 5 bases. Written as DNA, the CDR3 is TGTGCCAGCAGCTTAAGGGGGCTAGATACCGGGGAGCTGTTTTTT. It yields the protein CASSLRGLDTGELFF. The whole variable domain, filled in from reference TRBV7-2 and TRBJ2-2, reads GAGVSQSPSNKVTEKGKDVELRCDPISGHTALYWYRQSLGQGLEFLIYFQGNSAPDKSGLPSDRFSAERTGGSVSTLTIQRTQQEDSAVYLCASSLRGLDTGELFFGEGSRLTVL.

The chain combines TRBV6-6 with TRBJ1-5, with D tentatively TRBD1 (5 bases). The CDR3 is 15 amino acids. Germline-derived CDR1 and CDR2 are MNHNY and SVGAGI (reference sequence). V was trimmed by 2 bases and J by 7 bases, leaving 15 bases between them. CDR3 in DNA: TGTGCCAGCAGTTACCGGGCAGGGATAAAACAGCCCCAGCATTTT. It codes for CASSYRAGIKQPQHF.

The rearrangement links TRBV11-3 to TRBJ2-5; 8 nucleotides line up with TRBD1. Trimming cost V 1 base and J 1 base; bases outside gene matches: 2. This CDR3 is built from 15 residues. Germline CDR1 and CDR2: SGHNT and YENEEA. The CDR3 reads CASSLGGTGQETQYF. The CDR3 DNA sequence: TGTGCCAGCAGCTTAGGCGGGACAGGCCAAGAGACCCAGTACTTC. Complete variable domain (other parts from reference TRBV11-3 and TRBJ2-5): EAGVVQSPRYKIIEKKQPVAFWCNPISGHNTLYWYLQNLGQGPELLIRYENEEAVDDSQLPKDRFSAERLKGVDSTLKIQPAELGDSAVYLCASSLGGTGQETQYFGPGTRLLVL.

Turning to this clone: The germline gene is not matched at one end of the junction; a read error may be the cause. CDR3 bases: TGTGCCAGCAGGGAAGACAGGGGGTTACAAGAGACCCAGTACTTC. This codes for CASREDRGLQETQYF. The chain recombines TRBV2 with TRBJ2-5; 9 bases align to TRBD1. The CDR3 covers 15 residues. Germline CDR1 SNHLY, CDR2 FYNNEI.

The chain couples TRBV7-9 to TRBJ1-1; 7 nucleotides line up with TRBD1. CDR3 length equals 14 residues. CDR1 and CDR2 from the germline V gene are SEHNR and FQNEAQ (reference sequence). The V segment lost 5 bases and the J segment 3 bases; nucleotides outside the gene matches: 6. CDR3: CASSLTTGDTEAFF. CDR3 DNA: TGTGCCAGCAGCCTAACTACAGGGGACACTGAAGCTTTCTTT.

This chain uses TRBV4-2 with TRBJ2-5; weak D call: TRBD1 (5 bases). CDR3 length equals 14 residues. Germline V lookup: CDR1 LGHNA, CDR2 YNFKEQ. Deletions cut 4 bases from V and 5 bases from J, with 14 bases between. The CDR3 DNA reads TGTGCCAGCAGCCCGGACCCCTCAGGGGAGACCCAGTACTTC. It encodes CASSPDPSGETQYF.

The chain couples TRBV12-5 to TRBJ2-1; D gene unclear. Germline V gene data show CDR1 as LGHNT and CDR2 as FRNRAP. The CDR3 extends over 14 amino acids. V was cut by 5 bases and J by 6 bases, with 14 bases left in between. CDR3 region: CASGPRSASNEQFF. For the CDR3, the DNA is TGTGCTAGTGGTCCCCGCAGTGCCAGCAATGAGCAGTTCTTC.

The CDR3 loop reads CASSHLAVYGYTF. Here the CDR3 DNA reads TGTGCCAGCAGTCACTTGGCTGTCTATGGCTACACCTTC. The rearrangement joins TRBV6-6 to TRBJ1-2; no reliable D call. The CDR3 sequence is 13 residues long. The germline V and J ends were trimmed by 5 bases and 4 bases, with 11 bases remaining between them. In germline, CDR1 is MNHNY, CDR2 SVGAGI (reference sequence).

The chain recombines TRBV5-1 with TRBJ2-5; 8 nucleotides match TRBD1. Germline V gene sequence: CDR1 SGHRS, CDR2 YFSETQ. The junction had 5 bases not matched to a gene; V was cut back by 3 bases and J by 4 bases. This CDR3 is 14 amino acids long. CDR3 in amino acids: CASSSDRGIETQYF. The CDR3 DNA sequence: TGCGCCAGCAGCTCTGACAGGGGCATAGAGACCCAGTACTTC. Variable domain in full (rest from reference TRBV5-1 and TRBJ2-5): KAGVTQTPRYLIKTRGQQVTLSCSPISGHRSVSWYQQTPGQGLQFLFEYFSETQRNKGNFPGRFSGRQFSNSRSEMNVSTLELGDSALYLCASSSDRGIETQYFGPGTRLLVL.

Here the CDR3 reads CASSRYMDRINTGELFF. In nucleotides, the CDR3 is TGTGCCAGCAGCCGATACATGGACAGAATCAACACCGGGGAGCTGTTTTTT. This chain uses TRBV3-1 (or the pseudogene TRBV3-2) with TRBJ2-2; D possibly corresponds to TRBD1 (6 bases). V was pared by 4 bases and J by 2 bases, with 17 bases between. Germline CDR1 LGHDT, CDR2 YNNKEL (reference sequence). The CDR3 runs to 17 residues.

The V and J genes are TRBV18 and TRBJ1-1; TRBD1 agrees at 10 bases. The CDR3 sequence is 16 residues long. Germline V CDR1 and CDR2: KGHSH, LQKENI. The V and J ends lost 8 bases and 5 bases, in that order; junction bases with no gene match: 14. The CDR3 DNA is TGTGCCAGCACTTCCAGACAGGGGGCGAGGGGAACTGAAGCTTTCTTT. Translation gives CASTSRQGARGTEAFF.

The rearrangement links TRBV4-1 to TRBJ1-2; D is unresolved. The V gene lost 1 base and the J gene lost 8 bases, with 17 bases spanning the gap. The CDR3 consists of 15 residues. Per the germline V gene, CDR1 is MGHRA and CDR2 is YSYEKL. The CDR3 DNA reads TGCGCCAGCAGCCAAGTTGCAGGCAATTCCCAGGGCTACACCTTC. This gives the protein CASSQVAGNSQGYTF.

The J gene is TRBJ2-7, the V gene TRBV27; D may be TRBD1 (6 bases). The germline V gene encodes CDR1 MNHEY and CDR2 SMNVEV (reference sequence). V was shortened by 3 bases and J by 2 bases, with 11 bases between the two germline ends. This CDR3 region has 14 residues. The CDR3 protein is CASSFSQGAYEQYF. In nucleotides, the CDR3 is TGTGCCAGCAGTTTCTCACAGGGTGCCTACGAGCAGTACTTC.

The chain carries TRBV13 and TRBJ2-3, with TRBD2 matching over 8 bases. After removal of 6 bases from V and 2 bases from J, the junction contained 7 bases not matched to a gene. CDR3 length: 15 residues. From germline, CDR1 is PRHDT and CDR2 FYEKMQ (reference sequence). The CDR3 region is CASRAGLVDTDTQYF. CDR3 bases: TGTGCCAGCAGAGCGGGACTAGTCGACACAGATACGCAGTATTTT.

The V gene is TRBV5-4, the J gene TRBJ1-2, with D perhaps matching TRBD1 (6 bases). Per germline, CDR1 SGHNT and CDR2 YYREEE (reference sequence). The CDR3 totals 13 residues. Trimming left V 2 bases short and J 7 bases short, with 12 bases between. CDR3 in amino acids: CASSFRGISGYTF. The CDR3 coding sequence is TGTGCCAGCAGCTTCAGGGGTATCTCTGGCTACACCTTC.

The chain recombines TRBV30 with TRBJ2-6, with a possible D match to TRBD2 (5 bases). The CDR3 is made up of 15 amino acids. Germline CDR1 GTSNPN, CDR2 SVGIG (reference sequence). V gave up 3 bases and J gave up 4 bases, with 13 bases separating them. DNA of the CDR3: TGTGCCTGGAGCCGGGAAGGCGGCGGGGCCAACGTCCTGACTTTC. This translates into CAWSREGGGANVLTF.

V usage is TRBV27 and J usage is TRBJ2-6; a possible D gene is TRBD2 (6 bases). This CDR3 comprises 18 residues. Germline V gene data show CDR1 as MNHEY and CDR2 as SMNVEV (reference sequence). V was trimmed by 6 bases and J by 4 bases, leaving 22 bases between them. CDR3 DNA sequence: TGTGCCAGCAGCGAGGGCGGGACCCATTTCGTGGGGGCCAACGTCCTGACTTTC. Protein: CASSEGGTHFVGANVLTF.

The chain carries TRBV2 and TRBJ2-7; 10 bases are shared with TRBD2. The germline V gene has CDR1 SNHLY and CDR2 FYNNEI. The CDR3 totals 13 residues. V shed 2 bases, J shed 12 bases, and the junction held 7 bases outside the gene matches. The CDR3 spells CASSESASGSRYF. The CDR3 bases are TGTGCCAGCAGTGAATCGGCTAGCGGGAGCAGGTACTTC.

This sequence joins TRBV5-1 and TRBJ1-2; D is possibly TRBD1 (6 bases). The germline V gene has CDR1 SGHRS and CDR2 YFSETQ. The CDR3 runs 17 residues. V shed 5 bases and J shed 4 bases, with 24 bases lying between them. DNA for the CDR3: TGCGCCAGCAGGCGCTGGGCGGGGGCGAAATCTTTCTATGGCTACACCTTC. The encoded protein is CASRRWAGAKSFYGYTF.

The chain's CDR3 is CASSPRSEQYF. The CDR3 coding sequence is TGTGCCAGCAGTCCCAGAAGCGAGCAGTACTTC. The V call is TRBV6-2 or TRBV6-3, the J call TRBJ2-7, with D unresolved. This CDR3 has 11 amino acids. Germline CDR1 and CDR2: MNHEY and SVGEGT. Trimming took off 5 bases at V and 6 bases at J, with 8 bases between the two ends.

The chain carries TRBV11-2 and TRBJ2-7; D is possibly TRBD2 (6 bases). Germline V gives CDR1 SGHAT, CDR2 FQNNGV. The germline V and J ends were trimmed by 4 bases and 0 bases, with 13 bases remaining between them. The CDR3 has 15 amino acids. The CDR3 DNA sequence: TGTGCCAGCAGCTCGATTCGGGGGAGCTCCTACGAGCAGTACTTC. This sequence encodes CASSSIRGSSYEQYF.

The J gene is TRBJ2-1, the V gene TRBV13; TRBD2 aligns across 8 bases. Looked up from germline, CDR1 is PRHDT and CDR2 is FYEKMQ (reference sequence). The V segment lost 4 bases and the J segment 3 bases; nucleotides outside the gene matches: 8. The CDR3 extends over 16 amino acids. The CDR3 here is CASSSAGTRVYNEQFF. The DNA of the CDR3 is TGTGCCAGCAGCTCCGCCGGGACTAGGGTCTACAATGAGCAGTTCTTC.

This clone was seen once. The J gene is TRBJ1-4, the V gene TRBV7-3; D uncertain. The CDR3 is made up of 13 amino acids. Between the trimmed V and J ends, which lost 1 base and 8 bases, there was a span of 8 bases. Germline V gene data show CDR1 as SGHTA and CDR2 as FQGTGA. The CDR3 spells CASSLKFGEKLFF. CDR3 in DNA: TGTGCCAGCAGCTTAAAGTTCGGGGAAAAACTGTTTTTT.